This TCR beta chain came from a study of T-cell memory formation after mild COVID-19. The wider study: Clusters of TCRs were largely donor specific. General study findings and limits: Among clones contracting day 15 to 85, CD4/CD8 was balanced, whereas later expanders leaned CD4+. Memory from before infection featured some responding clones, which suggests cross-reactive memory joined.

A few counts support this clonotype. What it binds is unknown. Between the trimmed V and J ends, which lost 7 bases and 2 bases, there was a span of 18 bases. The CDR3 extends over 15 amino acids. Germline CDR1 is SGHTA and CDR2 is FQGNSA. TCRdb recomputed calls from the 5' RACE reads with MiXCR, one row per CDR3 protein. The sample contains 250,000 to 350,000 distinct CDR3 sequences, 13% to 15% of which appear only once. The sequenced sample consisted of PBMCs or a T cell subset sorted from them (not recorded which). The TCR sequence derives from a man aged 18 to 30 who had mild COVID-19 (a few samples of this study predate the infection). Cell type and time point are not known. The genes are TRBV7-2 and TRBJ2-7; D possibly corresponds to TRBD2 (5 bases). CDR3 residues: CASNPRLGEAYEQYF. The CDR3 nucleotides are TGTGCCAGCAACCCCCGGCTCGGGGAAGCCTACGAGCAGTACTTC. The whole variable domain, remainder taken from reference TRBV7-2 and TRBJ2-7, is GAGVSQSPSNKVTEKGKDVELRCDPISGHTALYWYRQSLGQGLEFLIYFQGNSAPDKSGLPSDRFSAERTGGSVSTLTIQRTQQEDSAVYLCASNPRLGEAYEQYFGPGTRLTVT.